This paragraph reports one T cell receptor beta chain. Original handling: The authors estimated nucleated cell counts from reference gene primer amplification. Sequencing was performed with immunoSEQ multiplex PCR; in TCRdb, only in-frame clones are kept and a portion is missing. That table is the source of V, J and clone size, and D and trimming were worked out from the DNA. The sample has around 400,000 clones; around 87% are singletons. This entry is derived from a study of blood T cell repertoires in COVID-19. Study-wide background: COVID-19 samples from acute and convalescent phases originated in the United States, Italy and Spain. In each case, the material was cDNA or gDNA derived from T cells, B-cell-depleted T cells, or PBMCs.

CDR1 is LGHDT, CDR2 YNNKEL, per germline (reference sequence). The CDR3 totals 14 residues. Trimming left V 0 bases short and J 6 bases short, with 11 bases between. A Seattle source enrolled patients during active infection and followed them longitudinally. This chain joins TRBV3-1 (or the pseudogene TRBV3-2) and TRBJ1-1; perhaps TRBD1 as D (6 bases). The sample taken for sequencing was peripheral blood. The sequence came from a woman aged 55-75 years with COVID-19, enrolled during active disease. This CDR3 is CASSQDRQVPEAFF. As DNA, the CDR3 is TGTGCCAGCAGCCAAGACCGACAGGTTCCTGAAGCTTTCTTT.